This T cell receptor (beta chain) was profiled in a study of OX40 agonist ivuxolimab in advanced cancers. Across the whole study: Treatment of patients was with ivuxolimab, an agonistic anti-OX40 (CD134) antibody. Head and neck, renal cell, melanoma or hepatocellular carcinoma were the cancers that dose-escalation patients had.

The data were produced by immunoSEQ multiplex PCR, yet TCRdb's version contains in-frame clones alone and is incomplete. Of 65,000 to 85,000 clones listed, 85% to 95% are singletons. The CDR3 runs to 15 residues. The ends were cut back, 0 bases at V and 3 bases at J, with 10 bases in the middle. Germline assignment: CDR1 SGHTS and CDR2 YDEGEE. The material sequenced was CD4+ or CD8+ T cells sorted from blood, taken in a trial of the OX40 agonist ivuxolimab. This TCR was recovered from an adult with an advanced solid tumor such as melanoma, head and neck, liver or kidney cancer. The V and J genes are TRBV5-8 and TRBJ2-1; D may be TRBD1 or TRBD2 (5 bases each). CDR3 DNA sequence: TGTGCCAGCAGCTTGGGACGGGACCTCTACAATGAGCAGTTCTTC. It specifies CASSLGRDLYNEQFF.